This TCR beta chain was captured in a study of T-cell memory formation after mild COVID-19 (dated by TCRdb to the early 2020s). Broadly, across the study: Most TCR sequence clusters were specific to one of the two donors. Two young, previously healthy adult volunteers, one female and one male, were included in the cohort. T-cell clones expanding and contracting after mild COVID-19 in a couple of donors were tracked by longitudinal TCRalpha and TCRbeta repertoire sequencing. The investigation overall reported the following: Whether the second-wave clones peaking on day 37 were SARS-CoV-2 specific was not confirmed. Contracting CD4+ clones were located mainly in the CM and EM memory subsets, whereas CD8+ clones were found to be enriched in EMRA. From day 15 to 85, contracting clones showed balanced CD4/CD8 phenotypes, whereas a second wave of clones that expanded from day 15 to 37 leaned towards CD4+. Some responding clones were detected in pre-infection memory, which suggested that pre-existing cross-reactive memory T cells had joined the SARS-CoV-2 response. The study included only a couple of mild cases, and larger cohorts that include severe cases with pre-infection samples were judged to be necessary.

Reads for this sample came from an Illumina NovaSeq 6000. Using 5'RACE with constant-segment primers, TCRalpha and TCRbeta cDNA libraries were constructed, with sample barcodes and unique molecular identifiers added in the process. Trizol reagent was used to extract RNA from every sample. The libraries were amplified in two PCR steps, and the second step added a second sample barcode and Illumina TruSeq adapters. Libraries were sequenced on an Illumina NovaSeq with 2 x 150 bp paired-end reads. From the authors' description of their analysis: With migec v1.2.7, reads were demultiplexed and then collapsed into UMI-guided consensus sequences. Using mixcr v2.1.11, UMI consensuses were aligned to TRA and TRB V and J templates and then assembled into clonotypes. A clonotype was counted as expanded or contracted only when both edgeR and NoisET called the clonotype significant, with the noise models trained on biological replicates. For edgeR calls, the thresholds were a false discovery rate-adjusted p below 0.01 and a log2 fold-change of 1. PCA with hierarchical clustering of max-normalized trajectories of the 1000 most abundant clonotypes was used as exploratory dynamics analysis. Separately sequenced CD4+ and CD8+ repertoires were used to assign a CD4 or CD8 phenotype to each responding clone. Using fastp trimming at Q25 and MiXCR clonotype assembly, TCRdb reanalyzed the public sequencing data and kept in-frame beta chains. Each entry is one CDR3 protein sequence, shown with its most common DNA and genes. TCRdb, rather than the study authors, made the V and J calls. The sample profile shows approximately 300,000 distinct CDR3 sequences; 15% of them were found once. The ten largest clones represent around 22% of the sample.

Details on this clonotype: This clone's antigen is unknown. No base quality information exists; no much larger clone differs at one position.

Ficoll-Paque density gradient centrifugation was the method used to isolate PBMCs. Sequencing was done on a sample of PBMCs or a T cell subset sorted from them (not recorded which). The TCR originated in a man younger than 35 who had mild COVID-19 (a few samples of this study predate the infection). The sample titles of this study are shuffled in the database, so cell type and time point are left out; the donor was told from shared clones.

The CDR3 protein is CASSQVLAGGWETQYF. The DNA is as follows: TGCGCCAGCAGCCAAGTGTTAGCGGGGGGTTGGGAGACCCAGTACTTC. Rearrangement joined TRBV4-3 to TRBJ2-5; 10 bases in between match TRBD2. Taken from the germline V gene, the CDR1 and CDR2 loops are LGHNA and YSLEER. From V the trimming removes 1 base and from J it removes 5 bases, while the gene matches leave 7 bases of the junction unaccounted for. The CDR3 contains 16 residues, cysteine and phenylalanine counted. The read is trimmed to its CDR3 DNA, 48 bases read in frame from base 1.